This T cell receptor beta chain was profiled in a study of cytomegalovirus exposure and HLA in healthy donors. Study-level background: Assignment to the Caucasian-associated ancestry cluster applied to more than 75% of the approximately 360 genotyped donors.

Healthy donors of bone marrow made up the group. The study sampled nominally healthy donors, though unrecorded immune exposures were likely. With 60 Vbeta and 13 Jbeta primers, the PCR was carried out. Clones were read by immunoSEQ multiplex PCR, and TCRdb kept only the in-frame ones, dropping some. The sample has about 160,000 clones; around 85% are singletons. V trimming: 2 bases; J trimming: 7 bases; junction bases outside the gene matches: 11. This CDR3 has 15 amino acids. Germline CDR1 is ENHRY and CDR2 is SYGVKD. As for this clone: The antigen remains unidentified.

Broader study findings: According to an earlier analysis, most TCR beta V segments yielded productive rearrangements about 90% or about 30% of the time.

The rearrangement joins TRBV10-3 to TRBJ2-7; 7 bases agree with TRBD1. The sequencing input was PBMCs. The sequence derives from a man aged 35-49 years in good health and CMV-seronegative. The CDR3 nucleotides are TGTGCCATCAGTGAGCCCCCGACAGGGCCCAAAGAGCAGTACTTC. Translation: CAISEPPTGPKEQYF.